Detailed here is one T cell receptor beta chain. What it binds is not known. This CDR3 spans 17 amino acids. The V segment lost 0 bases and the J segment 7 bases; nucleotides outside the gene matches: 14. Per germline, CDR1 SGHAT and CDR2 FQDESV (reference sequence). The sample comes from a study of a mutant IDH1 vaccine in newly diagnosed glioma. Overall study context: Males made up approximately 62% and females roughly 40% of treated patients, whose mean age was roughly 40 years.

The sample's time point: week 47, end of study. Vaccinated patients received 300 ug of mutant IDH1 20-mer peptide per dose, with topical imiquimod. Profiling relied on immunoSEQ multiplex PCR, and the TCRdb table lists in-frame clones only, not all of them. The sample lists approximately 50,000 clones, approximately 80% occurring once. This sample comprised PBMCs, obtained from a glioma patient whose treatment included an IDH1 peptide vaccine. This TCR was sampled from a woman between 40 and 50 years old with glioma. Some clones in this sample may be carry-over from other donors' samples. V gene TRBV11-1 combines with J gene TRBJ1-1; TRBD1 matches at 7 bases. The CDR3 protein is CASSLASPRGRGYEAFF. CDR3 nucleotide sequence: TGTGCCAGCAGCTTAGCATCCCCCCGAGGCAGGGGGTATGAAGCTTTCTTT.